These T cell receptor beta chains were read from a single sample in a study of OX40 agonist ivuxolimab in advanced cancers. The protocol was immunoSEQ multiplex PCR, while the TCRdb copy is restricted to in-frame clones and leaves out a portion. Among some 62,000 clones, 84% were seen once, and the ten largest hold approximately 9.4%. Specimen: CD4+ or CD8+ T cells sorted from blood, collected in a trial of the OX40 agonist ivuxolimab. These receptors all stem from an adult with an advanced solid tumor such as melanoma, head and neck, liver or kidney cancer. The CDR3 runs from the conserved cysteine through the conserved F or W. A D gene is named only where the DNA matches it firmly. For some rows the clone size is stated as once, few or many, or as a class when expanded; others skip it.

NA	TRBV7-2	TRBJ1-5	NA	TGTGCCAGCAGCTTGGACCGACAGAACGGTCAGCCCCAGCATTTT	CASSLDRQNGQPQHF
TRBD1	TRBV6-6	TRBJ2-7	NA	TGTGCCAGCAGTCACGACAGGGGCCACGAGCAGTACTTC	CASSHDRGHEQYF
NA	TRBV18	TRBJ2-7	few	TGTGCCAGCTCACCTCCCGCCCAGGGTAAGCGATACGAGCAGTACTTC	CASSPPAQGKRYEQYF
TRBD1	TRBV5-1	TRBJ2-7	NA	TGCGCCAGCAGCTCCCAGGGGACAGGGTACTCCTACGAGCAGTACTTC	CASSSQGTGYSYEQYF
NA	TRBV9	TRBJ2-7	NA	TGTGCCAGCAGCGTAAGGTCCGGGAGCGAGCAGTACTTC	CASSVRSGSEQYF
TRBD2	TRBV7-6	TRBJ2-3	NA	TGTGCCAGCACCCCCTACGGGGGGGGAAGCACAGATACGCAGTATTTT	CASTPYGGGSTDTQYF
TRBD2	TRBV7-9	TRBJ2-3	NA	TGTGCCAGCAGCTCCTTTGGGACTAGCGGGAGTGGTACGCAGTATTTT	CASSSFGTSGSGTQYF
NA	TRBV9	TRBJ2-3	once	TGTGCCAGCAGCCGAGACCCCACAGATACGCAGTATTTT	CASSRDPTDTQYF
NA	TRBV5-1	TRBJ1-6	NA	TGCGCCAGCAGCTTCGACCGGTGGACCTATAATTCACCCCTCCACTTT	CASSFDRWTYNSPLHF
TRBD1	TRBV4-2	TRBJ1-6	once	TGTGCCAGCAGCCAAGATAACAGGGGAAGCTCCTATAATTCACCCCTCCACTTT	CASSQDNRGSSYNSPLHF
NA	TRBV19	TRBJ2-2	NA	TGTGCCACACAACAGGGTTCCGGGGAGCTGTTTTTT	CATQQGSGELFF
NA	TRBV7-2	TRBJ2-7	NA	TGTGCCAGCAGCCTCCAGGGGGGAGAAAGCGAGCAGTACTTC	CASSLQGGESEQYF
NA	TRBV28	TRBJ2-7	NA	TGTGCCAGCAGTTCGAGGTACGAGCAGTACTTC	CASSSRYEQYF
TRBD1	TRBV11-2	TRBJ1-5	NA	TGTGCCAGCAGCTGGTCAGGGGGCATGGGTCAGCCCCAGCATTTT	CASSWSGGMGQPQHF
TRBD2	TRBV29-1	TRBJ2-1	NA	TGCAGCGTGCCTCGGGGGGGCGCGTATAATGAGCAGTTCTTC	CSVPRGGAYNEQFF
TRBD1	TRBV27	TRBJ2-5	NA	TGTGCCAGCAGTCCCCAGGGGGCGCGCCAAGAGACCCAGTACTTC	CASSPQGARQETQYF
NA	TRBV5-4	TRBJ1-2	NA	TGTGCCAGCAGCCCCGGGAGAGGGTTCGTCTATGGCTACACCTTC	CASSPGRGFVYGYTF
NA	TRBV6-6	TRBJ2-7	once	TGTGCCAGCAGTTACTCCCACGAGCAGTACTTC	CASSYSHEQYF
TRBD2	TRBV18	TRBJ2-1	NA	TGTGCCAGCTCACCTCCCAGCGGGGGGTACAATGAGCAGTTCTTC	CASSPPSGGYNEQFF
NA	TRBV19	TRBJ1-5	medium-sized	TGTGCCAGTAGTATAGAGACAATTTATAGCAATCAGCCCCAGCATTTT	CASSIETIYSNQPQHF
TRBD1	TRBV14	TRBJ2-1	NA	TGTGCCAGCAGCTCTCACAGGGGGTTAAGGAACAATGAGCAGTTCTTC	CASSSHRGLRNNEQFF
TRBD1	TRBV2	TRBJ1-1	NA	TGTGCCAGCATCTCGACAGGGGGGAGCACTGAAGCTTTCTTT	CASISTGGSTEAFF
NA	TRBV5-4	TRBJ1-3	once	TGTGCCAGCAGCTCCGGACAGTGGCCCTCTGGAAACACCATATATTTT	CASSSGQWPSGNTIYF
TRBD1	TRBV12-5	TRBJ1-5	NA	TGTGCTAGTGGTTTGGTAGTGGCCTTACAGGGGGGGAGTAGCAATCAGCCCCAGCATTTT	CASGLVVALQGGSSNQPQHF
NA	TRBV19	TRBJ2-5	NA	TGTGCCAGTTCAGATATGGACAGCCAGACCCAGTACTTC	CASSDMDSQTQYF
NA	TRBV7-2	TRBJ2-5	NA	TGTGCCAGCAGCTCCAGTTGGGAGACCCAGTACTTC	CASSSSWETQYF
NA	TRBV11-2	TRBJ1-3	NA	TGTGCCAGCAGCTTAGAACAGTCTGGAAACACCATATATTTT	CASSLEQSGNTIYF
NA	TRBV11-2	TRBJ1-1	NA	TGTGCCAGCAGCCAGTTCCTCAGAAGGAACACTGAAGCTTTCTTT	CASSQFLRRNTEAFF
NA	TRBV7-2	TRBJ1-2	NA	TGTGCCAGCAGCCCCTCAGGGATCTTCGGCTACACCTTC	CASSPSGIFGYTF
TRBD1	TRBV5-6	TRBJ2-3	NA	TGTGCCAGCAGCTTGGAGGGACAGGATCTCACAGATACGCAGTATTTT	CASSLEGQDLTDTQYF
NA	TRBV18	TRBJ2-5	NA	TGTGCCAGCTCATCCACCGTCGGGAAAGAGACCCAGTACTTC	CASSSTVGKETQYF
NA	TRBV11-2	TRBJ2-5	NA	TGTGCCAGCAGCTTATGGCCAGGTAGCGAAGAGACCCAGTACTTC	CASSLWPGSEETQYF
TRBD1	TRBV5-6	TRBJ1-3	NA	TGTGCCAGCAGCTTGCGGACAGGGTACGGAAACACCATATATTTT	CASSLRTGYGNTIYF
NA	TRBV9	TRBJ1-2	NA	TGTGCCGGCAGCCAGGGGAGGGACTATGGCTACACCTTC	CAGSQGRDYGYTF
TRBD1	TRBV5-8	TRBJ2-1	NA	TGTGCCAGCAGCGCGAGGGGGCATGACAATGAGCAGTTCTTC	CASSARGHDNEQFF
NA	TRBV30	TRBJ1-3	NA	TGTGCCTGGAGTAAGAGTACTCGGGGAAACACCATATATTTT	CAWSKSTRGNTIYF
NA	TRBV5-4	TRBJ1-2	once	TGTGCCAGCAGCTTCTATGCTAATAACTATGGCTACACCTTC	CASSFYANNYGYTF
NA	TRBV29-1	TRBJ2-1	NA	TGCAGCCTGGCCCGGGCCAATTGGTACAATGAGCAGTTCTTC	CSLARANWYNEQFF
NA	TRBV11-3	TRBJ1-1	NA	TGTGCCAGCAGCTTAGATCAGGATCTGAGGGCGCAGGACACTGAAGCTTTCTTT	CASSLDQDLRAQDTEAFF
TRBD1	TRBV5-4	TRBJ1-4	NA	TGTGCCAGCAGCCAACAGGGGGCCGGGGAAAAACTGTTTTTT	CASSQQGAGEKLFF
NA	TRBV30	TRBJ2-4	NA	TGTGCCTTCCTCTTGGGGGTTGGAGCCAAAAACATTCAGTACTTC	CAFLLGVGAKNIQYF
TRBD2	TRBV10-3	TRBJ2-3	NA	TGTGCCATCTCTCCGGGACTAGCGCCGGATACGCAGTATTTT	CAISPGLAPDTQYF
TRBD1	TRBV7-2	TRBJ1-6	NA	TGTGCCAGCAGCTTTGACTTGGGACAGGTTAATTATAATTCACCCCTCCACTTT	CASSFDLGQVNYNSPLHF
TRBD1	TRBV5-1	TRBJ1-2	NA	TGCGCCAGCAGTACAGGGGGGGACTATGGCTACACCTTC	CASSTGGDYGYTF
NA	TRBV14	TRBJ2-5	NA	TGTGCCAGCAGCCTAAAGAGGGGCAGAGAAGAGACCCAGTACTTC	CASSLKRGREETQYF
TRBD1	TRBV29-1	TRBJ2-7	NA	TGCAGCGTGAAGGGGACAGGGAGTTCCTACGAGCAGTACTTC	CSVKGTGSSYEQYF
NA	TRBV19	TRBJ1-4	NA	TGTGCCAGTAGTATAATAGGGGCCGGGACTAATGAAAAACTGTTTTTT	CASSIIGAGTNEKLFF
NA	TRBV4-3	TRBJ1-2	few	TGCGCCAGCAGCCAAGATTTTATTTCAGGGCTCGGCTATGGCTACACCTTC	CASSQDFISGLGYGYTF
NA	TRBV5-1	TRBJ2-2	NA	TGCGCCAGCAGCTTGTCGGCGGCTCCCGGGGAGCTGTTTTTT	CASSLSAAPGELFF
NA	TRBV13	TRBJ2-1	NA	TGTGCCAGCAGCCCCCTTGGCGGTGGTTACAATGAGCAGTTCTTC	CASSPLGGGYNEQFF
TRBD1	TRBV7-9	TRBJ1-2	NA	TGTGCCAGCAGCGTTAACACTCACAGGGGTGGCTACACCTTC	CASSVNTHRGGYTF
NA	TRBV15	TRBJ1-5	once	TGTGCCACCAGCAGAGATTGGGGGGCACAGCCCCAGCATTTT	CATSRDWGAQPQHF